This T cell receptor beta chain was recorded in a study of blood T cell repertoires in COVID-19. Study summary: Symptom resolution, clearance, or two negative PCRs marked donors in Cohort 3 as recovered. In each case, the material was cDNA or gDNA derived from T cells, B-cell-depleted T cells, or PBMCs.

Authors' processing steps: Estimates of nucleated cell counts were drawn from the amplification of reference gene primers. Produced via immunoSEQ multiplex PCR; TCRdb's table is partial and in-frame only. D and trimming were read from the DNA, whereas the V and J calls and clone size are those reported in that table. Of more than 300,000 clones listed, about 89% are singletons. Sequenced sample: PBMCs or T cells enriched from blood (not recorded which). This sequence originates from a man in his forties in a cohort exposed to, infected with or recovered from COVID-19 (not recorded which).

For the CDR3, the DNA is TGCGCCAGCAGCCCCGAGTGGGGGGTTGGTGAAGCTTTCTTT. Translation: CASSPEWGVGEAFF. The chain has TRBV4-1 and TRBJ1-1; a possible D gene is TRBD1 (5 bases). CDR3 length: 14 residues. The germline gives CDR1 MGHRA, CDR2 YSYEKL. Trimming removed 4 bases from V and 7 bases from J, with 16 bases in between.